Listed here are 8 T cell receptor beta chains from one sample, sequenced in a study of cytomegalovirus exposure and HLA in healthy donors. Here immunoSEQ multiplex PCR was the method, and the copy in TCRdb shows in-frame clones only, minus some. The sample includes 200,000 or so clones, approximately 80% of them seen just once. The sample comprised PBMCs. The receptors come from a woman aged 30 to 39 in good health and CMV-seropositive.

This chain links TRBV11-2 with TRBJ2-1; D ambiguous. CDR1 and CDR2 (germline): SGHAT, FQNNGV. The CDR3 spans 14 residues. V lost 0 bases, J lost 10 bases, and 13 bases lay in between. The CDR3 is CASSLDRLDVEQFF. Here the CDR3 DNA reads TGTGCCAGCAGCTTAGACCGGCTAGATGTCGAGCAGTTCTTC. Full variable domain (missing parts from reference TRBV11-2 and TRBJ2-1): EAGVAQSPRYKIIEKRQSVAFWCNPISGHATLYWYQQILGQGPKLLIQFQNNGVVDDSQLPKDRFSAERLKGVDSTLKIQPAKLEDSAVYLCASSLDRLDVEQFFGPGTRLTVL.

This chain links TRBV2 with TRBJ1-2; 7 bases agree with TRBD1. The junction had 5 bases not matched to a gene; V was cut back by 11 bases and J by 2 bases. Germline assignment: CDR1 SNHLY and CDR2 FYNNEI. This CDR3 is 12 amino acids long. In nucleotides, the CDR3 is TGTGCCGGACGCAGGGGGAACTATGGCTACACCTTC. Amino acids: CAGRRGNYGYTF.

The rearrangement links TRBV29-1 to TRBJ2-7, with D possibly being TRBD2 (5 bases). V lost 6 bases, J lost 2 bases, and 11 bases lay in between. Germline V lookup: CDR1 SQVTM, CDR2 ANQGSEA. This CDR3 has 12 amino acids. The CDR3 region is CSVMTTPYEQYF. The CDR3 DNA sequence: TGCAGCGTAATGACTACCCCCTACGAGCAGTACTTC.

This chain uses TRBV6-5 with TRBJ1-2; 8 positions agree with TRBD1. V was pared by 7 bases and J by 4 bases, with 5 bases of the junction left unmatched. The CDR3 is 13 residues long. Germline V gives CDR1 MNHEY, CDR2 SVGAGI. The CDR3 is CASTKGQAYGYTF. CDR3 in DNA: TGTGCCAGCACGAAGGGACAGGCCTATGGCTACACCTTC.

This clone was observed a few times. This sequence joins TRBV4-1 and TRBJ1-2; the match to TRBD1 covers 10 bases. There are 15 residues in the CDR3. The germline V gene encodes CDR1 MGHRA and CDR2 YSYEKL. With V trimmed by 1 base and J by 4 bases, 3 bases remained unmatched. CDR3 sequence reads: CASSQGQGAFYGYTF. The CDR3 coding sequence is TGCGCCAGCAGCCAAGGACAGGGGGCCTTCTATGGCTACACCTTC.

This chain joins TRBV11-3 and TRBJ2-5; 7 bases map to TRBD1. The CDR3 spans 13 residues. Germline V lookup: CDR1 SGHNT, CDR2 YENEEA. With 5 bases clipped from V and 3 bases from J, the junction kept 3 bases outside the gene matches. CDR3 region: CASSRQGKETQYF. The CDR3 DNA sequence: TGTGCCAGCAGCCGACAGGGTAAAGAGACCCAGTACTTC.

This chain links TRBV6-6 with TRBJ2-7; a possible D gene is TRBD1 (6 bases). The CDR3 runs 12 residues. Germline CDR1 is MNHNY and CDR2 is SVGAGI (reference sequence). V was clipped by 5 bases and J by 6 bases, with 11 bases between them. The CDR3 sequence: CASSDRPLEQYF. The CDR3 DNA follows: TGTGCCAGCAGTGACAGGCCTCTCGAGCAGTACTTC.

The rearrangement uses TRBV7-9 and TRBJ2-1; D is possibly TRBD1 (6 bases). Germline CDR1 SEHNR, CDR2 FQNEAQ (reference sequence). CDR3 length: 16 residues. Deletions cut 5 bases from V and 0 bases from J, with 14 bases between. As DNA, the CDR3 is TGTGCCAGCAGCCCTTTTGGGGGCCGCTCCTACAATGAGCAGTTCTTC. Protein product: CASSPFGGRSYNEQFF.